This T cell receptor (beta chain) is from a study of cytomegalovirus exposure and HLA in healthy donors. Study-wide findings and caveats: Cytomegalovirus association was assigned to approximately 160 TCR beta chains.

As concerns this clone: Its antigen is unidentified.

Clones were read by immunoSEQ multiplex PCR, and TCRdb kept only the in-frame ones, dropping some. This table holds approximately 200,000 clones, 70% to 90% found once. The CDR3 is 13 residues long. In germline, CDR1 is MNHEY, CDR2 SMNVEV (reference sequence). Input material: PBMCs. This receptor was obtained from a woman aged 18-30 years in good health and CMV-seronegative. The rearrangement joins TRBV27 to TRBJ2-2; D is possibly TRBD2 (5 bases). The CDR3 coding sequence is TGTGTAGTACTAGATTCGAACACCGGGGAGCTGTTTTTT. Translation gives CVVLDSNTGELFF.